Following are 7 T cell receptor beta chains from one sample sequenced in a study of shared clonotypes between healthy human individuals. Clones were sequenced by immunoSEQ multiplex PCR, and TCRdb holds only the in-frame ones, with some missing. The sample has 1,500,000 or so clones; about 96% are singletons. Sequenced input: naive CD4+ T cells sorted from blood. The subset: CD45RA+ positively selected. The receptors here all came from a young man in good health.

This chain uses TRBV15 with TRBJ2-7; D uncertain. The CDR3 sequence is 15 residues long. Trimming stripped 0 bases from V and 2 bases from J, with 11 bases between. Per germline, CDR1 LNHNV and CDR2 YYDKDF (reference sequence). DNA of the CDR3: TGTGCCACCAGCAGAGAATTGGGAATACCCTACGAGCAGTACTTC. Amino acid sequence: CATSRELGIPYEQYF.

The V and J genes are TRBV11-2 and TRBJ1-5, with TRBD1 matching 10 bases. The trim removed 3 bases at V and 5 bases at J, leaving 4 bases unmatched. The length of the CDR3 is 15 residues. The germline V gene encodes CDR1 SGHAT and CDR2 FQNNGV. Here the CDR3 DNA reads TGTGCCAGCAGCTTCGGGACAGGGGTAGATCAGCCCCAGCATTTT. Translated: CASSFGTGVDQPQHF.

CDR3 in DNA: TGTGCCACCAGCAGAGACCAGGGCGGAAATCAGCCCCAGCATTTT. Its protein product is CATSRDQGGNQPQHF. The chain carries TRBV15 and TRBJ1-5; possible D gene TRBD1, 5 bases. The length of the CDR3 is 15 residues. V was pared by 0 bases and J by 4 bases, with 10 bases between. Germline lookup yields CDR1 LNHNV and CDR2 YYDKDF (reference sequence).

This chain uses TRBV20-1 with TRBJ2-4; D is perhaps TRBD2 (5 bases). CDR1 DFQATT and CDR2 SNEGSKA come from the germline V gene (reference sequence). V lost 3 bases and J 14 bases, leaving 11 bases between the germline ends. This CDR3 contains 10 residues. Here the CDR3 DNA reads TGCAGTGCTAGCCGGGGTCCGGAGTACTTC. Protein product: CSASRGPEYF.

The chain links TRBV2 to TRBJ2-7; tentatively, D is TRBD2 (6 bases). V lost 5 bases and J lost 7, with 9 bases in between. CDR3 size: 11 residues. The germline gives CDR1 SNHLY, CDR2 FYNNEI. CDR3 sequence: CASSRAGEQYF. In DNA, the CDR3 is TGTGCCAGCAGTAGGGCGGGAGAGCAGTACTTC. The complete variable domain, with remaining parts taken from reference TRBV2 and TRBJ2-7, reads EPEVTQTPSHQVTQMGQEVILRCVPISNHLYFYWYRQILGQKVEFLVSFYNNEISEKSEIFDDQFSVERPDGSNFTLKIRSTKLEDSAMYFCASSRAGEQYFGPGTRLTVT.

On this clone itself: The same CDR3 also results from other DNA sequences found in this sample. The chain combines TRBV18 with TRBJ2-3; the match to TRBD2 covers 8 bases. This CDR3 contains 15 residues. CDR1 is KGHSH and CDR2 is LQKENI in the germline V gene. V shed 1 base and J 0 bases; nucleotides not matched to a gene: 0. CDR3 region: CASSPLAGSTDTQYF. CDR3 bases: TGTGCCAGCTCACCACTAGCGGGAAGCACAGATACGCAGTATTTT.

Notes on this clone: This specimen includes other DNA sequences encoding the same CDR3. The chain carries TRBV5-1 and TRBJ2-7; possibly TRBD1 for D (5 bases). CDR1 is SGHRS and CDR2 is YFSETQ in the germline V gene. The V and J ends lost 5 bases and 0 bases respectively, with 12 bases between them. This CDR3 comprises 14 residues. CDR3 in amino acids: CASSRGQSSYEQYF. The CDR3 DNA follows: TGCGCCAGCAGTCGCGGACAAAGCTCCTACGAGCAGTACTTC. The whole variable domain, filled in from reference TRBV5-1 and TRBJ2-7, reads KAGVTQTPRYLIKTRGQQVTLSCSPISGHRSVSWYQQTPGQGLQFLFEYFSETQRNKGNFPGRFSGRQFSNSRSEMNVSTLELGDSALYLCASSRGQSSYEQYFGPGTRLTVT.